Listed below are T cell receptor beta chains from one sample, sequenced in a study of Graves' ophthalmopathy and Graves' hyperthyroidism. One entry per CDR3 protein, called by TCRdb with MiXCR from the multiplex PCR reads. The table includes 1 million to 1.3 million distinct CDR3 sequences, 35% to 45% detected once. The sample taken for sequencing was peripheral blood or thyroid tissue (not recorded which). Receptors originate from an adult man with Graves' hyperthyroidism. The CDR3 runs from the conserved cysteine through the conserved F or W. D genes are given only for firm matches. The size entry is marked missing in some rows and otherwise reads once, few, many or a size class.

abundance,v_gene,d_gene,j_gene,CDR3nt,CDR3aa
.,TRBV12-3/TRBV12-4,TRBD1,TRBJ1-2,TGTGCCAGCAGTGGGACAGGGATAGTGTATGGCTACACCTTC,CASSGTGIVYGYTF
many,TRBV9,TRBD2,TRBJ2-5,TGTGCCAGCAGCGTAGATCCCCTAGCGGGAGTCCAAGAGACCCAGTACTTC,CASSVDPLAGVQETQYF
.,TRBV5-8,.,TRBJ1-6,TGTGCCAGCAGCTTGGACGACAGTGGTACGGATAATTCACCCCTCCACTTT,CASSLDDSGTDNSPLHF
many,TRBV12-3/TRBV12-4,TRBD2,TRBJ2-5,TGTGCCAGCCTGACTAGCGGGCAAGAGACCCAGTACTTC,CASLTSGQETQYF
.,TRBV12-3/TRBV12-4,TRBD1,TRBJ2-5,TGTGCCAGCAATCAGGACAGGCAAGAGACCCAGTACTTC,CASNQDRQETQYF
.,TRBV7-9,.,TRBJ2-2,TGCGCCAGCAGCCAAGATCCTAGCCCCGGGGAGCTGTTTTTT,CASSQDPSPGELFF
few,TRBV7-2,.,TRBJ2-5,TGTGCCAGCCATGAACTAGACACCAGACAAGAGACCCAGTACTTC,CASHELDTRQETQYF
.,TRBV5-6,TRBD1,TRBJ2-7,TGTGCCAGCAGCCTACTGGACAGGGAAAGCGAGCAGTACTTC,CASSLLDRESEQYF
.,TRBV7-2,.,TRBJ1-5,TGTGCCAGCAGCCCCACTCGCGGGTCAGGCAATCAGCCCCAGCATTTT,CASSPTRGSGNQPQHF
few,TRBV2,.,TRBJ1-5,TGTGCCAGCAAGGACGGGACATTTGATTCGCCCCAGCATTTT,CASKDGTFDSPQHF
many,TRBV6-5,.,TRBJ1-5,TGTGCCAGCAGTTACGCTCCAGCTCAGCCCCAGCATTTT,CASSYAPAQPQHF
few,TRBV9,TRBD1,TRBJ1-6,TGTGCCAGCAGCGAACGGGACAGCCAGTCACCCCTCCACTTT,CASSERDSQSPLHF
many,TRBV7-2,TRBD1,TRBJ2-5,TGTGCCAGCAGCATCCCAGGGGGGACCCAGTACTTC,CASSIPGGTQYF
many,TRBV10-3,TRBD2,TRBJ2-7,TGTGCCATCAAGGATAGCGGGAGTTTCGAGCAGTACTTC,CAIKDSGSFEQYF
many,TRBV20-1,TRBD2,TRBJ2-2,TGCAGTGCCAGGCGTGGAGCGGGAGTAAACACCGGGGAGCTGTTTTTT,CSARRGAGVNTGELFF
once,TRBV29-1,TRBD1,TRBJ2-5,TGCAGCGTCCCCGGGACAGAAGAGACCCAGTACTTC,CSVPGTEETQYF
many,TRBV7-2,.,TRBJ1-6,TGTGCCAGCAGCTCTACAGGGTTGGAATCACCCCTCCACTTT,CASSSTGLESPLHF
.,TRBV5-1,.,TRBJ1-4,TGCGCCAGCAGCCCATCCCAAGGACTGGCTTCCCCGCTTTTT,CASSPSQGLASPLF
.,TRBV7-1,TRBD2,TRBJ2-5,TGTGCCAGCAGCCTCGGGACTAGCGTCGGCTTCACCCAAGAGACCCAGTACTTC,CASSLGTSVGFTQETQYF
few,TRBV6-5,TRBD1,TRBJ2-2,TGTGCCAGCAGTTACAGGGGGCCATTAACCCTGAACACCGGGGAGCTGTTTTTT,CASSYRGPLTLNTGELFF
few,TRBV5-1,.,TRBJ2-2,TGCGCCACCGAGAGGGGAGAGAACACCGGGGAGCTGTTTTTT,CATERGENTGELFF
many,TRBV20-1,TRBD1,TRBJ2-7,TGCAGTGCTATCCGGGACAGTCGAACCTACGAGCAGTACTTC,CSAIRDSRTYEQYF
once,TRBV7-2,.,TRBJ2-2,TGTGCCAGCACTCCTTTCCAGGGTGGGCGTCTGAGCGGGGAGCTGTTTTTT,CASTPFQGGRLSGELFF
few,TRBV6-5,.,TRBJ1-1,TGTGCCAGCAGTTACCTGACAGAGAACACTGAAGCTTTCTTT,CASSYLTENTEAFF
once,TRBV9,.,TRBJ1-5,TGTGCCAGCAGCGTAGCGGAACATAGCAATCAGCCCCAGCATTTT,CASSVAEHSNQPQHF
.,TRBV12-3/TRBV12-4,.,TRBJ1-6,TGTGCCATCAGTGAGGTCCCGGGACATTCACCCCTCCACTTT,CAISEVPGHSPLHF
many,TRBV12-3/TRBV12-4,.,TRBJ1-5,TGTGCCAGCAGCCGACAGCTCGGGCAGCCCCAGCATTTT,CASSRQLGQPQHF
few,TRBV6-5,.,TRBJ1-5,TGTGCCAGCAGTTTGTACAACAGCAATCAGCCCCAGCATTTT,CASSLYNSNQPQHF
many,TRBV20-1,.,TRBJ1-2,TGCAGTGCTAGAGCTCCGTCTGAGGACCTGCGTTCTGGCTACACCTTC,CSARAPSEDLRSGYTF
many,TRBV7-6,.,TRBJ2-5,TGTGCCAGCAGCTTAATAGAGTCGGAGACCCAGTACTTC,CASSLIESETQYF
.,TRBV29-1,.,TRBJ1-4,TGCAGCGTTGAGGGACTAGCGGAAAAACTGTTTTTT,CSVEGLAEKLFF
few,TRBV20-1,.,TRBJ2-5,TGCAGTGCTAGAGGGCGAACTAGCTGTCGAAAGACCCAGTACTTC,CSARGRTSCRKTQYF
many,TRBV5-8,TRBD1,TRBJ1-1,TGTGCCAGCAGCCTGGACAGGGAAGCTGAAGCTTTCTTT,CASSLDREAEAFF
many,TRBV29-1,TRBD1,TRBJ1-5,TGCAGCGTCTCCCGGGGGACAGGAAATCAGCCCCAGCATTTT,CSVSRGTGNQPQHF
.,TRBV12-3/TRBV12-4,TRBD1,TRBJ2-7,TGTGCCAGCAGTTTCCAGGGGGTCTCCGAGCAGTACTTC,CASSFQGVSEQYF
many,TRBV7-6,.,TRBJ2-5,TGTGCCAGCAGCTTATCGCGGGGAGATCAAGAGACCCAGTACTTC,CASSLSRGDQETQYF
many,TRBV19,.,TRBJ1-1,TGTGCCAGTAACCCTCGGGACCGCCGATATGAAGCTTTCTTT,CASNPRDRRYEAFF
many,TRBV15,TRBD2,TRBJ2-7,TGTGCCACCAGCATCGGGGGGTACGAGCAGTACTTC,CATSIGGYEQYF
many,TRBV20-1,.,TRBJ1-2,TGCAGTGCCATTCAAGGACTGCCTATGTATGGCTACACCTTC,CSAIQGLPMYGYTF
.,TRBV19,.,TRBJ1-5,TGTGCCAGTAGTGCCGGGGAGACCCAGCATTTT,CASSAGETQHF
many,TRBV12-3/TRBV12-4,.,TRBJ2-6,TGTGCCAGCAGGGGGGCCAACGTCCTGACTTTC,CASRGANVLTF
many,TRBV11-2,TRBD1,TRBJ2-5,TGTGCCAGCAGCGAAGACAGGGTTGTGGAGACCCAGTACTTC,CASSEDRVVETQYF
once,TRBV7-2,.,TRBJ2-2,TGTGCCAGCAGCCCGTGGACAGAGACGAACACCGGGGAGCTGTTTTTT,CASSPWTETNTGELFF
.,TRBV7-8,.,TRBJ2-1,TGTGCCAGCAGCTTAACTGCGGGATCTTATGAGCAGTTCTTC,CASSLTAGSYEQFF
few,TRBV5-1,.,TRBJ2-5,TGCGCCAGCAGCTTGGATGGGTTCCCCGATCTGCAAGAGACCCAGTACTTC,CASSLDGFPDLQETQYF
.,TRBV6-2/TRBV6-3,TRBD1,TRBJ1-5,TGTGCCAGCAGTTACTCTCAATCAGGGACAGGGGGCTCCCATCAGCCCCAGCATTTT,CASSYSQSGTGGSHQPQHF